This T cell receptor (beta chain) was captured in a study of T cells after yellow fever vaccination. Study observations and caveats: FACS-sorted repertoires could contain abundant clonotypes contaminating from the bulk population. It was a small share of clonotypes that appeared in both CD4 and CD8 compartments.

This clonotype was seen a handful of times. Germline V lookup: CDR1 SGHTA, CDR2 FQGNSA. The V and J ends lost 5 bases and 5 bases respectively, with 18 bases between them. This CDR3 spans 15 amino acids. Template switching by 5'RACE produced TCR cDNA, adding a universal primer site and UMIs. TCRdb recomputed calls from the 5' RACE reads with MiXCR, one row per CDR3 protein. The profile shows 50,000 or so distinct CDR3 sequences, 6.5% to 8.5% of them singletons. Sample: CD8+ T cells not binding an NS4B(214-222) dextramer, sorted from PBMCs, taken more than 35 days after the first yellow fever vaccination. The source of this sequence is a young man who received the YFV17D yellow fever vaccine. This chain connects TRBV7-2 to TRBJ2-5; D unresolved. The CDR3 nucleotides read TGTGCCAGCAGCCGACGGGCCTTGATGTGGGAGACCCAGTACTTC. Protein sequence: CASSRRALMWETQYF.